The entry that follows covers one TCR beta chain sequence. The antigen remains unidentified. Profiled with immunoSEQ multiplex PCR; TCRdb holds only in-frame clones, not every one. The sample shows about 57,000 clones, roughly three fifths of them seen only once. CDR3 length: 19 residues. V lost 1 base and J lost 4; bases outside the gene matches: 17. The germline CDR1 and CDR2 sequences are SGHDT and YYEEEE. This record comes from a study of cytotoxic CD8 clonotypes in ibrutinib-treated CLL. Study-wide results and limits: Public clonotypes were rare and shrank or held steady on treatment.

Sequencing was performed on PBMCs, taken after 24 months of ibrutinib treatment. This chain joins TRBV5-6 and TRBJ2-1, with 7 bases lining up with TRBD1. The clonotype was recovered from a human donor with chronic lymphocytic leukemia. CDR3 loop: CASSLIQQGRGWRYNEQFF. CDR3 DNA: TGTGCCAGCAGCTTGATCCAGCAGGGCAGGGGGTGGAGGTACAATGAGCAGTTCTTC.